This T cell receptor beta chain is from a study of tumor-infiltrating lymphocytes in primary liver carcinoma. Study as a whole: The number of productive TCRbeta reads per sample ranged from roughly 3.65 to 8 million and was similar across tissue types.

cDNA specific to TCR beta was made from roughly 500 ng of total RNA, with a constant-region primer employed for priming. Slightly modified ARM-PCR served as the procedure for the TCR beta libraries. These libraries came from three rounds of nested multiplex PCR. Researchers ran the first two PCR rounds for ten to eleven cycles each with TRBV1-TRBV30 forward primers and a C-beta reverse primer. In TCRdb, the multiplex PCR reads were re-called with MiXCR into one record per CDR3 protein. Here the sample spans about 97,000 distinct CDR3 sequences, approximately 70% being singletons. Co-extracted RNA and DNA came from about 19-30 mg of unsorted bulk tissue. Per germline, CDR1 MNHNY and CDR2 SVGAGI (reference sequence). V was shortened by 2 bases and J by 4 bases, with 9 bases between the two germline ends. The CDR3 length is 14 residues.

This clonotype was obtained from a woman between 55 and 75 years old with primary liver carcinoma and hepatitis B virus infection. Sequencing was carried out using liver tumor tissue from sampling region 2. As for subset: tumor region T2, inferior pole. The gene calls are TRBV6-6 and TRBJ2-1; maybe TRBD1 (5 bases). DNA for the CDR3: TGTGCCAGCAGTTACGGGGCAGGTTACAATGAGCAGTTCTTC. Translated, it gives CASSYGAGYNEQFF.